This record concerns one TCR beta chain sequence. Its antigen is as yet unknown. The record originates from a study of cytomegalovirus exposure and HLA in healthy donors. Study-wide findings and caveats: An assumption of roughly uniform sequencing depth across donors underlay the presence/absence analyses. V segments that were indistinguishable, TRBV6-2 and TRBV6-3 among them, were omitted from analysis. Most TCR sequences were seen very rarely across donors, but some public TCRs occurred in many. The investigators catalogued 164 TCR beta chains as cytomegalovirus-associated.

13 Jbeta primers and 60 Vbeta primers were used for the PCR. The table came from immunoSEQ multiplex PCR; TCRdb's copy has only in-frame clones and leaves some out. The sample comprises approximately 50,000 clones, about 50% of which are singletons, and approximately 12% rests with the top ten. Germline V lookup: CDR1 KGHSH, CDR2 LQKENI. V was shortened by 5 bases and J by 0 bases, with 14 bases between the two germline ends. The length of the CDR3 is 16 residues. The chain has TRBV18 and TRBJ1-3, with a weak D call TRBD1 (6 bases). The TCR sequence derives from a human donor in good health. The source material was PBMCs. CDR3 in amino acids: CASSIRTVGSGNTIYF. The CDR3 DNA is TGTGCCAGCTCAATCCGGACAGTAGGCTCTGGAAACACCATATATTTT.